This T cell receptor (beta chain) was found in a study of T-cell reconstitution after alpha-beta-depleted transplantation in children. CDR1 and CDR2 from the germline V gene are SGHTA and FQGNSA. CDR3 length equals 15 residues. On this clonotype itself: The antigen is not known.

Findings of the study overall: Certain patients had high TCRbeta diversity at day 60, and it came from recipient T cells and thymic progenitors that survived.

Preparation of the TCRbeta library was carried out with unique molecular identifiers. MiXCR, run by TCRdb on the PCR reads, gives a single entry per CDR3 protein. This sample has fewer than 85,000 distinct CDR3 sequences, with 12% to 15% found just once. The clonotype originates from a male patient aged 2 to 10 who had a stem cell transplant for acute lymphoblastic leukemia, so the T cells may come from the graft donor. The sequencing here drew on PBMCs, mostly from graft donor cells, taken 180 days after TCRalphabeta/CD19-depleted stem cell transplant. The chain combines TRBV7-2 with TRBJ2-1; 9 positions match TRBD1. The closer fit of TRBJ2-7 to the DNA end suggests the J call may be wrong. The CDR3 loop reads CASSRTGARGDEQYF. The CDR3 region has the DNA TGTGCCAGCAGCCGGACAGGGGCAAGGGGCGATGAGCAGTACTTC.